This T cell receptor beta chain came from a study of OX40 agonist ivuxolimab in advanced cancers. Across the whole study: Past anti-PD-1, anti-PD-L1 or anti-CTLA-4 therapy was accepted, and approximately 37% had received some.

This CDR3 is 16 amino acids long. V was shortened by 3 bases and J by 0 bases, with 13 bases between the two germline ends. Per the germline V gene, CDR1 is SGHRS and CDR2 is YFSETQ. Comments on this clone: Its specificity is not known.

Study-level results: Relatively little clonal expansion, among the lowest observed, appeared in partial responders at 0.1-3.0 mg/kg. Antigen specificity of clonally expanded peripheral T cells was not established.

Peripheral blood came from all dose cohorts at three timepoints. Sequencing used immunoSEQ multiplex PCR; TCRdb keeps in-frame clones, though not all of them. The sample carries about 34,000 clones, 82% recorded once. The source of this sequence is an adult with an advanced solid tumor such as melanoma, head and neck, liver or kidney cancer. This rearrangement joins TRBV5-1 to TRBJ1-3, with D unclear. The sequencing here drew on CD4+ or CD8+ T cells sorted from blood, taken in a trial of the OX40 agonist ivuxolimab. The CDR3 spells CASSSDISSSGNTIYF. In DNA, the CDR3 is TGCGCCAGCAGCTCTGACATAAGCAGCTCTGGAAACACCATATATTTT.